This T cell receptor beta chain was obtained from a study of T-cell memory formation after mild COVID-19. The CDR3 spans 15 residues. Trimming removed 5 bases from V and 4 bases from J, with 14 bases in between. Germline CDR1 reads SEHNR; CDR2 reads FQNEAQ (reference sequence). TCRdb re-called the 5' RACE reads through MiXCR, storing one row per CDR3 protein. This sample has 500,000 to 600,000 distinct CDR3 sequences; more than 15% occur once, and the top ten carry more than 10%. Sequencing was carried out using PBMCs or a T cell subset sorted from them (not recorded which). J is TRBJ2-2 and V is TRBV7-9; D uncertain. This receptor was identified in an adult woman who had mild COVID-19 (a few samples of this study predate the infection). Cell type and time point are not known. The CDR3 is CASSPGGVRTGELFF. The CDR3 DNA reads TGTGCCAGCAGCCCAGGCGGCGTCCGCACCGGGGAGCTGTTTTTT. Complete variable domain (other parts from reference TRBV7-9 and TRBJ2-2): DTGVSQNPRHKITKRGQNVTFRCDPISEHNRLYWYRQTLGQGPEFLTYFQNEAQLEKSRLLSDRFSAERPKGSFSTLEIQRTEQGDSAMYLCASSPGGVRTGELFFGEGSRLTVL.